This section outlines one TCR beta chain sequence together with its context. These data are taken from a study of blood T cell repertoires in COVID-19. Study details: COVID-19 samples collected from the United States, Italy and Spain covered acute and convalescent phases.

Germline V gene sequence: CDR1 SGHVS, CDR2 FNYEAQ. Trimming at V came to 3 bases and at J to 1 base, leaving 8 bases not matched to a gene. The length of the CDR3 is 16 residues. In the original processing: For nucleated cells, counts were estimated from reference gene primer amplification. TCRdb's table, derived via immunoSEQ multiplex PCR, lists solely in-frame clones and lacks some. Clonal size and the V and J genes are those of that table, whereas D and trimming came from the DNA. This repertoire shows about 200,000 clones, 70% to 90% found once; its top ten account for about 5%. Material for sequencing was peripheral blood. The J gene is TRBJ1-1, the V gene TRBV7-6; 7 nucleotides align to TRBD1. The source is a woman between 40 and 50 years old with acute or convalescent COVID-19. The CDR3 sequence: CASSFPPGQKNTEAFF. CDR3 DNA: TGTGCCAGCAGCTTTCCCCCGGGACAGAAGAACACTGAAGCTTTCTTT.